These 4 T cell receptor beta chains were sequenced from one sample in a study of blood T cells in healthy people across ages (dated by TCRdb to 2013 to 2016). Library method: 5' RACE. The instrument given in TCRdb is Illumina HiSeq 2500. A second PCR of about 6 to 11 cycles was run with a J-beta primer mix and a sample-barcoded 5' primer. TCRdb reprocessing: public reads trimmed at Q25 with fastp, clones called with MiXCR, in-frame beta chains kept. Here each entry gathers all rows of one CDR3 protein and keeps the most common genes and DNA. For this sample there are 850,000 or so distinct CDR3 sequences; 25% to 30% appear just once. Together, the top ten hold around 16% of the sample. Material for sequencing was blood. These receptors all come from a woman aged 80 or over in good health.

A remark on this clonotype: A much larger clone sits a single nucleotide away, making a read error possible. V and J are TRBV6-2 or TRBV6-3 and TRBJ2-7; 7 nucleotides match TRBD2. The CDR3 has 15 amino acids. Germline lookup yields CDR1 MNHEY and CDR2 SVGEGT. Germline trimming cut 2 bases from V and 3 bases from J; bases unmatched to any gene: 7. In DNA, the CDR3 is TGTGCCAGCAGTTACCCCAAGGCTAGCGGCTACGAGCAGTACTTC. The encoded protein is CASSYPKASGYEQYF.

This clonotype was seen a handful of times. This may stem from a read error, because a much larger clone lies one nucleotide away. The V gene is TRBV6-6, the J gene TRBJ2-7, with D perhaps TRBD2 (6 bases). The CDR3 consists of 14 residues. Looked up from germline, CDR1 is MNHNY and CDR2 is SVGAGI (reference sequence). Trimming stripped 11 bases from V and 3 bases from J, with 20 bases between. CDR3 amino acids: CAATGEWGDYEQYF. In nucleotides, the CDR3 is TGTGCCGCCACAGGCGAGTGGGGGGACTACGAGCAGTACTTC.

This clonotype was observed many times. V is TRBV20-1 and J is TRBJ2-3; TRBD1 matches 8 bases. The V gene's germline CDR1 is DFQATT and CDR2 SNEGSKA (reference sequence). V shed 5 bases and J 7 bases; nucleotides not matched to a gene: 11. The CDR3 has 14 residues. CDR3 bases: TGCAGTGCTCTTGCCGGGACAGGAGTTAATACGCAGTATTTT. Encoded protein: CSALAGTGVNTQYF.

This clonotype was seen repeatedly, ten times or more. The CDR3, as DNA: TGCGCCAGCAGCCGGACTACCTGGAATGAAGATACGCAGTATTTT. It yields the protein CASSRTTWNEDTQYF. This chain connects TRBV4-3 to TRBJ2-3; D might be TRBD2 (6 bases). V was pared by 4 bases and J by 5 bases, with 16 bases between. This CDR3 has 15 residues. Germline CDR1 LGHNA, CDR2 YSLEER.